The 2 T cell receptor beta chains presented below share a single source sample, sequenced in a study of control samples from healthy donors and cancer patients. Generated by immunoSEQ multiplex PCR, the TCRdb table keeps only in-frame clones and is missing some. The table lists tens of thousands of clones, 70% to 90% of them singletons, with roughly 50% in the top ten. The sequenced sample was blood. All receptors come from a man aged 60 to 75 in good health.

V is TRBV25-1 and J is TRBJ2-5; D is unresolved. V was trimmed by 4 bases and J by 1 base, leaving 10 bases between them. The CDR3 is made up of 14 amino acids. Germline CDR1 MGHDK, CDR2 SYGVNS. The CDR3 loop is CASSVGHFQETQYF. Here the CDR3 DNA reads TGTGCCAGCAGTGTAGGGCACTTCCAAGAGACCCAGTACTTC.

This clone has only a few counts. J is TRBJ2-5 and V is TRBV4-3; 8 bases map to TRBD2. The germline V gene has CDR1 LGHNA and CDR2 YSLEER. The CDR3 length is 15 residues. V gave up 4 bases and J gave up 9 bases; unmatched junction bases: 13. The DNA for the CDR3 is TGCGCCAGCAGCCTAGGGATAGCGGGGCACGGGGCCCAGTACTTC. Protein sequence: CASSLGIAGHGAQYF.